This TCR beta chain emerged from a study of T cell changes during pregnancy in multiple sclerosis. Method: immunoSEQ multiplex PCR; TCRdb's copy keeps in-frame clones and lacks some. The sample lists tens of thousands of clones; 80% to 95% were seen once. Trimming shortened V by 3 bases and J by 3 bases, and 12 bases separated the two germline ends. Germline V gives CDR1 SGDLS, CDR2 YYNGEE. The CDR3 totals 14 residues. The receptor was derived from a female donor in good health, enrolled as a control in a pregnancy study. The V call is TRBV9, the J call TRBJ1-1, with D perhaps TRBD1 (6 bases). The material sequenced was CD4+ T cells from peripheral blood mononuclear cells, taken after pregnancy. In DNA form, the CDR3 reads TGTGCCAGCAGCGCAGGACAGTGGGACACTGAAGCTTTCTTT. Its translation is CASSAGQWDTEAFF.